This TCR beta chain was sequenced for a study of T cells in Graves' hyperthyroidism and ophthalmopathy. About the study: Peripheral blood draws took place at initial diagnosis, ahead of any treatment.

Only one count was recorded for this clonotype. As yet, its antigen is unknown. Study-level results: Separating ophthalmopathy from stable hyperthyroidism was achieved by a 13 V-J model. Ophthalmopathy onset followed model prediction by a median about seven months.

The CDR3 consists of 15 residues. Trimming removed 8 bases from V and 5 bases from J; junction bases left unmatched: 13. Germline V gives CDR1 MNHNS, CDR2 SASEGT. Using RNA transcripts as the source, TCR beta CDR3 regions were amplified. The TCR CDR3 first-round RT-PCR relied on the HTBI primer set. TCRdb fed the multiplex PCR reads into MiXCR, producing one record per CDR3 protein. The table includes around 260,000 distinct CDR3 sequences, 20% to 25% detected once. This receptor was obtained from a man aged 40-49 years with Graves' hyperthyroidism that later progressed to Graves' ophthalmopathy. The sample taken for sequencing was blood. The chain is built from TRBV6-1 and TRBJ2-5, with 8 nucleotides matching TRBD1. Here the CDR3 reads CASQKRQGARETQYF. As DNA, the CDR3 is TGTGCCAGCCAAAAGAGGCAGGGGGCTAGGGAGACCCAGTACTTC.